This TCR beta chain was retrieved from a study of cytomegalovirus exposure and HLA in healthy donors. Looking at the study overall: The roughly 120 validation repertoires matched the 650 to 850 first-cohort repertoires in platform, a later analysis reported. Whole-study results and caveats: Rarity characterized most TCR sequences, yet some public TCRs appeared in many donors. There were three CMV-associated chains whose specificity for CMV antigens was confirmed in vitro.

Comment on this clone: What it binds is unknown.

Clones were sequenced by immunoSEQ multiplex PCR, and TCRdb holds only the in-frame ones, with some missing. In the table there are approximately 280,000 clones, around 86% of which are singletons. Sequencing input: PBMCs. The sequence came from a young woman in good health and CMV-seronegative.

The DNA of the CDR3 is TGTGCCAGCAGCTCGTTGACAGGGCTCAGAACTGGGGCCAACGTCCTGACTTTC. Protein: CASSSLTGLRTGANVLTF. The V call is TRBV7-9, the J call TRBJ2-6; TRBD1 matches at 7 bases. CDR1 is SEHNR, CDR2 FQNEAQ, per germline (reference sequence). V was clipped by 4 bases and J by 2 bases; unmatched bases: 11. The CDR3 extends over 18 amino acids. The full variable domain, completed using reference TRBV7-9 and TRBJ2-6, is DTGVSQNPRHKITKRGQNVTFRCDPISEHNRLYWYRQTLGQGPEFLTYFQNEAQLEKSRLLSDRFSAERPKGSFSTLEIQRTEQGDSAMYLCASSSLTGLRTGANVLTFGAGSRLTVL.